A single sample gave rise to the 3 T cell receptor beta chains below, sequenced in a study of blood T cell repertoires in COVID-19. Sequencing was performed with immunoSEQ multiplex PCR; in TCRdb, only in-frame clones are kept and a portion is missing. The table includes 200,000 to 250,000 clones, approximately 75% detected once. The sequencing input was PBMCs or T cells enriched from blood (not recorded which). Receptor source: a man in his forties who had recovered from COVID-19.

This clone was detected only a few times. The sample holds other DNA sequences that translate to the same CDR3. CDR3: CASSSVGGNYGYTF. The CDR3 bases are TGTGCCAGCAGCAGCGTGGGGGGTAACTATGGCTACACCTTC. The chain couples TRBV6-5 to TRBJ1-2; maybe TRBD1 (5 bases). Trimming pared 6 bases from V and 1 base from J, leaving 12 bases between. The CDR3 spans 14 residues. CDR1 MNHEY and CDR2 SVGAGI come from the germline V gene.

This clone has only one observation. The chain carries TRBV7-3 and TRBJ2-1; 10 bases are shared with TRBD1. Unmatched junction bases numbered 3, after V lost 0 bases and J lost 1 base. The germline CDR1 and CDR2 sequences are SGHTA and FQGTGA. The CDR3 totals 17 residues. CDR3: CASSLTGDRGSYNEQFF. Written as DNA, the CDR3 is TGTGCCAGCAGCTTAACGGGGGACAGGGGATCCTACAATGAGCAGTTCTTC.

The genes are TRBV6-5 and TRBJ1-1, with 9 bases lining up with TRBD1. V gave up 5 bases and J gave up 8 bases; unmatched junction bases: 3. Germline V gene data show CDR1 as MNHEY and CDR2 as SVGAGI. This CDR3 comprises 12 residues. In DNA, the CDR3 is TGTGCCAGCAGTCCACAGGGGGCCGAAGCTTTCTTT. Translation gives CASSPQGAEAFF.